Each of the 20 T cell receptor beta chains below was sequenced from the same sample in a study of control samples from healthy donors and cancer patients. Profiled with immunoSEQ multiplex PCR; TCRdb holds only in-frame clones, not every one. Among around 90,000 clones, approximately 89% were seen once, and the ten largest hold 20% to 25%. Source material: blood. The receptors were sampled from a young man in good health.

The chain employs TRBV27 and TRBJ1-5; D unresolved. The CDR3 sequence is 16 residues long. Trimming left V 2 bases short and J 0 bases short, with 11 bases between. Germline CDR1 is MNHEY and CDR2 is SMNVEV (reference sequence). The CDR3 here is CASSLAPSYSNQPQHF. DNA for the CDR3: TGTGCCAGCAGTTTAGCCCCGTCGTATAGCAATCAGCCCCAGCATTTT.

The rearrangement uses TRBV5-6 and TRBJ1-6; D unresolved. With 0 bases removed from V and 9 bases from J, the gap between germline ends came to 7 bases. The germline V gene encodes CDR1 SGHDT and CDR2 YYEEEE. The CDR3 spans 13 residues. CDR3 bases: TGTGCCAGCAGCTTGGCGGCGGGTTCACCCCTCCACTTT. It encodes CASSLAAGSPLHF.

The chain couples TRBV6-5 to TRBJ2-3; D is perhaps TRBD2 (6 bases). Germline V gene data show CDR1 as MNHEY and CDR2 as SVGAGI. CDR3 length equals 15 residues. With 4 bases removed from V and 1 base from J, the gap between germline ends came to 12 bases. CDR3 nucleotide sequence: TGTGCCAGCAGTTGGGGACTCCCCCGCACAGATACGCAGTATTTT. It yields the protein CASSWGLPRTDTQYF.

This clone came up a few times. The chain links TRBV12-3 or TRBV12-4 to TRBJ2-1; possibly TRBD1 for D (6 bases). The V end was cut by 6 bases, the J end by 8 bases, with 11 bases between. The CDR3 has 12 residues. The DNA for the CDR3 is TGTGCCAGCAGCAGTCCAGGGGATGAGCAGTTCTTC. Amino acid sequence: CASSSPGDEQFF.

The V and J genes are TRBV6-5 and TRBJ1-2; TRBD1 is a possible D gene (5 bases). Germline CDR1 reads MNHEY; CDR2 reads SVGAGI. This CDR3 is 13 amino acids long. The V gene lost 5 bases and the J gene lost 4 bases, with 11 bases spanning the gap. CDR3 protein: CASSPGTGYGYTF. CDR3 DNA sequence: TGTGCCAGCAGTCCCGGGACCGGCTATGGCTACACCTTC.

This chain joins TRBV30 and TRBJ1-6; weak D call: TRBD1 (6 bases). Per the germline V gene, CDR1 is GTSNPN and CDR2 is SVGIG (reference sequence). This CDR3 is built from 14 residues. V lost 3 bases and J lost 1, with 7 bases in between. CDR3 region: CAWRDSSYNSPLHF. The CDR3 DNA is TGTGCCTGGAGGGACAGTTCCTATAATTCACCCCTCCACTTT. Looking up the rest from reference TRBV30 and TRBJ1-6 gives the full variable domain: SQTIHQWPATLVQPVGSPLSLECTVEGTSNPNLYWYRQAAGRGLQLLFYSVGIGQISSEVPQNLSASRPQDRQFILSSKKLLLSDSGFYLCAWRDSSYNSPLHFGNGTRLTVT.

The V and J genes are TRBV21-1 and TRBJ1-4. TRBV21-1 is a known pseudogene. The CDR3 length is 18 residues. The CDR3 region has the DNA TGTGCCAGCAGCAAACCCATCCCAATCGGCACAACTAATGAAAAACTGTTTTTT. Protein sequence: CASSKPIPIGTTNEKLFF.

The count of this clone is one. This rearrangement joins TRBV6-5 to TRBJ2-7; TRBD2 agrees at 8 bases. Germline V gene data show CDR1 as MNHEY and CDR2 as SVGAGI. There are 14 residues in the CDR3. V gave up 8 bases and J gave up 3 bases; unmatched junction bases: 9. The CDR3 region has the DNA TGTGCCAGCGGAAACTCCGGGGGGGGCTACGAGCAGTACGTC. The encoded protein is CASGNSGGGYEQYV.

The chain uses TRBV11-2 and TRBJ2-7; 8 bases align to TRBD2. This CDR3 has 13 amino acids. The ends lost 3 bases at V and 2 bases at J; junction bases unmatched: 0. The germline CDR1 and CDR2 sequences are SGHAT and FQNNGV. The CDR3 here is CASSLGLAYEQYF. CDR3 sequence (DNA): TGTGCCAGCAGCTTGGGACTAGCCTACGAGCAGTACTTC.

The chain recombines TRBV2 with TRBJ1-6, with 12 bases lining up with TRBD1. CDR3 length equals 16 residues. V dropped 6 bases and J dropped 4; count of bases not matched to a gene: 4. The germline V gene has CDR1 SNHLY and CDR2 FYNNEI. The CDR3 DNA sequence: TGTGCCAGCAGGAGGGGACAGGGGGCGTATAATTCACCCCTCCACTTT. It translates to CASRRGQGAYNSPLHF.

The chain has TRBV29-1 and TRBJ2-5; 8 bases match TRBD1. With V trimmed by 7 bases and J by 3 bases, 4 bases remained unmatched. Germline V lookup: CDR1 SQVTM, CDR2 ANQGSEA. The CDR3 has 12 amino acids. CDR3 in DNA: TGCAGCGCTAGGACAGGGAAAGAGACCCAGTACTTC. Translating it yields CSARTGKETQYF.

The V and J genes are TRBV2 and TRBJ2-7; 7 nucleotides agree with TRBD2. From germline, CDR1 is SNHLY and CDR2 FYNNEI. Trimming cost V 7 bases and J 0 bases; bases outside gene matches: 6. CDR3 length: 14 residues. The chain's CDR3 is CASKRDSNSYEQYF. CDR3 coding DNA: TGTGCCAGCAAGCGGGACTCGAACTCCTACGAGCAGTACTTC. The variable domain in full, completed from reference TRBV2 and TRBJ2-7, reads EPEVTQTPSHQVTQMGQEVILRCVPISNHLYFYWYRQILGQKVEFLVSFYNNEISEKSEIFDDQFSVERPDGSNFTLKIRSTKLEDSAMYFCASKRDSNSYEQYFGPGTRLTVT.

The genes are TRBV14 and TRBJ1-1; weak D call: TRBD1 (5 bases). There are 14 residues in the CDR3. Trimming left V 4 bases short and J 4 bases short, with 13 bases between. Germline V gives CDR1 SGHDN, CDR2 FVKESK. This CDR3 is CASSPGPEGTEAFF. The DNA for the CDR3 is TGTGCCAGCAGCCCGGGGCCTGAGGGCACTGAAGCTTTCTTT.

This clone was seen a single time. The rearrangement links TRBV10-3 to TRBJ1-2; 10 bases line up with TRBD1. The CDR3 is made up of 16 amino acids. The junction had 10 bases not matched to a gene; V was cut back by 6 bases and J by 3 bases. CDR1 is ENHRY, CDR2 SYGVKD, per germline. The CDR3 DNA follows: TGTGCCATCAGGGCTTCCGGGACAGGGGAAGACTATGGCTACACCTTC. This encodes CAIRASGTGEDYGYTF.

This clone was seen more than once but under ten times. This chain connects TRBV11-2 to TRBJ1-5, with D maybe TRBD1 (6 bases). Germline V gene lookup returns CDR1 SGHAT and CDR2 FQNNGV. V was cut by 4 bases and J by 0 bases, with 16 bases left in between. This CDR3 region has 17 residues. The CDR3 protein is CASSSRPGAGSNQPQHF. The CDR3 nucleotides read TGTGCCAGCAGCTCCCGACCAGGGGCAGGTAGCAATCAGCCCCAGCATTTT.

The chain uses TRBV6-5 and TRBJ2-5; 7 bases fit TRBD1. The CDR3 totals 14 residues. From germline, CDR1 is MNHEY and CDR2 SVGAGI. V dropped 11 bases and J dropped 0; count of bases not matched to a gene: 9. The chain's CDR3 is CAGSEGTDQETQYF. The CDR3 DNA sequence: TGTGCCGGCTCGGAAGGGACAGACCAAGAGACCCAGTACTTC.

The CDR3, as DNA: TGTGCCAGCAGCTTAGAAGGGAATATCTATGGCTACACCTTC. It specifies CASSLEGNIYGYTF. The chain joins TRBV7-9 to TRBJ1-2; D is ambiguous. Germline assignment: CDR1 SEHNR and CDR2 FQNEAQ (reference sequence). The ends were cut back, 1 base at V and 4 bases at J, with 10 bases in the middle. The CDR3 length is 14 residues. Based on the CDR3 plus reference TRBV7-9 and TRBJ1-2, the full variable domain is DTGVSQNPRHKITKRGQNVTFRCDPISEHNRLYWYRQTLGQGPEFLTYFQNEAQLEKSRLLSDRFSAERPKGSFSTLEIQRTEQGDSAMYLCASSLEGNIYGYTFGSGTRLTVV.

CDR3 DNA: TGTGCCAGCAGCCCCTTGACAACCAACTATGGCTACACCTTC. Translating gives CASSPLTTNYGYTF. The chain employs TRBV5-5 and TRBJ1-2; no clear D. Germline lookup yields CDR1 SGHKS and CDR2 YYEKEE (reference sequence). V was pared by 4 bases and J by 2 bases, with 12 bases between. The CDR3 has 14 amino acids. The variable domain in full, with the rest retrieved from reference TRBV5-5 and TRBJ1-2, is DAGVTQSPTHLIKTRGQQVTLRCSPISGHKSVSWYQQVLGQGPQFIFQYYEKEERGRGNFPDRFSARQFPNYSSELNVNALLLGDSALYLCASSPLTTNYGYTFGSGTRLTVV.

The chain is built from TRBV28 and TRBJ1-2; TRBD1 matches 10 bases. The V and J ends lost 6 bases and 4 bases, in that order; junction bases with no gene match: 14. Germline loops: CDR1 MDHEN, CDR2 SYDVKM. The length of the CDR3 is 17 residues. The CDR3 here is CASRSPGQGSQGYGYTF. CDR3 bases: TGTGCCAGCAGGTCCCCGGGACAGGGGTCCCAAGGCTATGGCTACACCTTC.

The chain links TRBV27 to TRBJ1-2, with TRBD1 matching over 7 bases. CDR3 length equals 12 residues. Germline loops: CDR1 MNHEY, CDR2 SMNVEV (reference sequence). The J segment lost 8 bases and the V segment lost 5 bases, leaving 5 bases of the junction unmatched. DNA of the CDR3: TGTGCCAGCAGTCCCCAGGGGGGAGGCTACACCTTC. Translated: CASSPQGGGYTF.